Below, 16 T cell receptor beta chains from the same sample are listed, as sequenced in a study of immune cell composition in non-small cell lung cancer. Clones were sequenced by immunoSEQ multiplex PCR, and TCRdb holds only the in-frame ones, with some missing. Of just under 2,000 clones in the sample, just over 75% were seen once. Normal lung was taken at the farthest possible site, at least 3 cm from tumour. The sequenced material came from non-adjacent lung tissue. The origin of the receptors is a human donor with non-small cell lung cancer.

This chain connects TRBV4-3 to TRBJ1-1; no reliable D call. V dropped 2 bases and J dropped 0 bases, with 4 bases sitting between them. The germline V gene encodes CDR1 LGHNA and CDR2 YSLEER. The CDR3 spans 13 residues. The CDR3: CASSQIMNTEAFF. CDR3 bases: TGCGCCAGCAGCCAAATCATGAACACTGAAGCTTTCTTT.

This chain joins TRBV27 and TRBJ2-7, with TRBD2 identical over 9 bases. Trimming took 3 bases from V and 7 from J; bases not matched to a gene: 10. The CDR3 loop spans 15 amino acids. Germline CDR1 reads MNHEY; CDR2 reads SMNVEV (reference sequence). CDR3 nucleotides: TGTGCCAGCAGTTTGGGGCGGATAGCGGGGGCGGAGCAGTACTTC. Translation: CASSLGRIAGAEQYF.

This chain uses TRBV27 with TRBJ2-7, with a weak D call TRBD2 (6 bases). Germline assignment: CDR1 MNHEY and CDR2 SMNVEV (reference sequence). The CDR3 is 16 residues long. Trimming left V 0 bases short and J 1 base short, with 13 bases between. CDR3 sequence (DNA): TGTGCCAGCAGTTTATCAGGAGGGGTAAAGTCCTACGAGCAGTACTTC. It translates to CASSLSGGVKSYEQYF.

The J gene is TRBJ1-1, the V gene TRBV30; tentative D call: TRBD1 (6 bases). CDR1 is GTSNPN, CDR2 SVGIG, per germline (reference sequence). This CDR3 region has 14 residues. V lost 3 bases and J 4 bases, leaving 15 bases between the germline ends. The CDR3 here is CAWRAPQGFTEAFF. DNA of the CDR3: TGTGCCTGGAGAGCTCCACAGGGATTCACTGAAGCTTTCTTT.

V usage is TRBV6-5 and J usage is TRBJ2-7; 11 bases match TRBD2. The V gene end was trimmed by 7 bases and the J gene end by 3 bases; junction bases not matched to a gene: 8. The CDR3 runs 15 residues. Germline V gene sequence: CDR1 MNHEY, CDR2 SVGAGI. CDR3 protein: CASIGRLAGYYEQYF. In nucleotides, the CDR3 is TGTGCCAGCATCGGTAGACTAGCGGGATACTACGAGCAGTACTTC.

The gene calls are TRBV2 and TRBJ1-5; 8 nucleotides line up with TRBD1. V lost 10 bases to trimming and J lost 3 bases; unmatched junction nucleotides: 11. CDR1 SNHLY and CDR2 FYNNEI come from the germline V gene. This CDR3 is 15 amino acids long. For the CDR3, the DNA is TGTGCCACTAGGTCCCAGACAGGGGCCAATCAGCCCCAGCATTTT. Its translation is CATRSQTGANQPQHF.

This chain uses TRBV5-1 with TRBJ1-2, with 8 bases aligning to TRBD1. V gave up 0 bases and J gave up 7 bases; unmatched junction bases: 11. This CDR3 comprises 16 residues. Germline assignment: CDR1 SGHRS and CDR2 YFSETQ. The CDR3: CASSLATGQGAAGYTF. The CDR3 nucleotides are TGCGCCAGCAGCTTGGCCACAGGACAGGGCGCGGCTGGCTACACCTTC. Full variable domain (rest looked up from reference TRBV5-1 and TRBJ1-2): KAGVTQTPRYLIKTRGQQVTLSCSPISGHRSVSWYQQTPGQGLQFLFEYFSETQRNKGNFPGRFSGRQFSNSRSEMNVSTLELGDSALYLCASSLATGQGAAGYTFGSGTRLTVV.

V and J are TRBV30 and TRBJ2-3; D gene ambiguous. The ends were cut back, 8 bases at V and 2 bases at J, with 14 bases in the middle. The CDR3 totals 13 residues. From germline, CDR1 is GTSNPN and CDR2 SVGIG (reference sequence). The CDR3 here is CAGNSLSTDTQYF. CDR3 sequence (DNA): TGTGCCGGGAATAGTTTATCCACAGATACGCAGTATTTT.

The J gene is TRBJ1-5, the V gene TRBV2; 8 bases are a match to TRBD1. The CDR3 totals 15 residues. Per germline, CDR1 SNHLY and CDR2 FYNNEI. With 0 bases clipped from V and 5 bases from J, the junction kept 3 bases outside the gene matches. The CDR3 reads CASSEADRGYQPQHF. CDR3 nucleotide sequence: TGTGCCAGCAGTGAAGCAGACAGGGGCTATCAGCCCCAGCATTTT.

CDR3 DNA: TGTGCCAGCAGCCCCTACCAGGGGACGGCCGCGAACACCGGGGAGCTGTTTTTT. Translated, it gives CASSPYQGTAANTGELFF. The V and J genes are TRBV14 and TRBJ2-2, with a weak D call TRBD1 (6 bases). Per the germline V gene, CDR1 is SGHDN and CDR2 is FVKESK. V was clipped by 4 bases and J by 0 bases, with 18 bases between them. The CDR3 has 18 residues.

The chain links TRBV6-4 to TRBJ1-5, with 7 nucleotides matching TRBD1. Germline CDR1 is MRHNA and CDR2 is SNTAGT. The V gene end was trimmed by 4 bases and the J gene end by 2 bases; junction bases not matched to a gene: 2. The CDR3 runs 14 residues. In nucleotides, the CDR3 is TGTGCCAGCAGTGCCCAGGGGGGCAATCAGCCCCAGCATTTT. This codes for CASSAQGGNQPQHF.

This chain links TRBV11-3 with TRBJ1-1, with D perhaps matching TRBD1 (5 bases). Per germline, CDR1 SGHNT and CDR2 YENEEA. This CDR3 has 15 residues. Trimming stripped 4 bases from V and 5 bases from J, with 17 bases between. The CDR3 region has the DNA TGTGCCAGCAGCTCGACCGGGACGGGGGGGACTGAAGCTTTCTTT. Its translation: CASSSTGTGGTEAFF.

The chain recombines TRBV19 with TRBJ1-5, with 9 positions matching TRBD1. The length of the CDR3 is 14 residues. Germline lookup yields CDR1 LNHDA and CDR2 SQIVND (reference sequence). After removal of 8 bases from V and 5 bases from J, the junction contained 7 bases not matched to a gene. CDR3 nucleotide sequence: TGTGCCAGTTCCGACAGGGGGGGTGATCAGCCCCAGCATTTT. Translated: CASSDRGGDQPQHF.

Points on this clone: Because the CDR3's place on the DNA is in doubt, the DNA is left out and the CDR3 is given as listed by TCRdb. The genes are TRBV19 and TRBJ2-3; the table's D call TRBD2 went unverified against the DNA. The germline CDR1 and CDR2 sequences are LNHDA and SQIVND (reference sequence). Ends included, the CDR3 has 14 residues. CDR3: CASTSGEGTDTQYF.

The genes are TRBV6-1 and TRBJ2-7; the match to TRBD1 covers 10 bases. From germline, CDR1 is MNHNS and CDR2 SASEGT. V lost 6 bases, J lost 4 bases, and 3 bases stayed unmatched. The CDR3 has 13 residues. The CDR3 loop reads CASSRDRGYEQYF. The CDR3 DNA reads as TGTGCCAGCAGCCGGGACAGGGGATACGAGCAGTACTTC.

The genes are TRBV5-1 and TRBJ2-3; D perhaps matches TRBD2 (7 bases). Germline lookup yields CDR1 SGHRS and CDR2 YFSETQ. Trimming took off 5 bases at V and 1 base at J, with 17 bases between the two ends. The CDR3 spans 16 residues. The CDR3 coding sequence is TGCGCCAGCAGGAGAGTTGGGGGGGCCGGCACAGATACGCAGTATTTT. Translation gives CASRRVGGAGTDTQYF.